Below, 3 T cell receptor beta chains from the same sample are listed, as sequenced in a study of blood T cell repertoires in COVID-19 (dated by TCRdb to 2020 to 2021). Preparation of the library involved the immunoSEQ multiplex PCR assay. Imported from immuneACCESS, the table was reduced by TCRdb to in-frame sequences with V and J called. These copies leave out some clones; in studies compared against another copy, an unresolved V gene accounts for under half, and the cause of the remainder is not known. The sample includes some 150,000 clones, with roughly 77% observed a single time. The ten largest clones take up 4% to 4.5% of the sample. Sequenced sample: peripheral blood. These receptors came from a man aged 55 to 70 with acute or convalescent COVID-19.

CDR3 nucleotide sequence: TGCAGCGTTGGCCGGGACAGGGGATACGAGCAGTACTTC. As protein: CSVGRDRGYEQYF. V gene TRBV29-1 combines with J gene TRBJ2-7, with 10 bases fitting TRBD1. The CDR3 runs to 13 residues. With 4 bases clipped from V and 4 bases from J, the junction kept 4 bases outside the gene matches. Looked up from germline, CDR1 is SQVTM and CDR2 is ANQGSEA.

The table lists this clone with a few counts. The chain is built from TRBV19 and TRBJ1-6; tentative D call: TRBD1 (6 bases). V shed 3 bases and J shed 11 bases, with 14 bases lying between them. This CDR3 contains 14 residues. Looked up from germline, CDR1 is LNHDA and CDR2 is SQIVND (reference sequence). The CDR3 region has the DNA TGTGCCAGTAGTATGGGACAAGCCTCTGCACCCCTCCACTTT. Translating gives CASSMGQASAPLHF.

The chain joins TRBV19 to TRBJ2-7; TRBD2 might be the D (5 bases). CDR1 and CDR2 (germline): LNHDA, SQIVND (reference sequence). The CDR3 has 13 amino acids. V lost 9 bases and J 2 bases, leaving 14 bases between the germline ends. The CDR3 loop reads CASSLGGTYEQYF. In DNA form, the CDR3 reads TGTGCCAGCAGCTTAGGAGGTACCTACGAGCAGTACTTC.